This TCR beta chain was obtained from a study of OX40 agonist ivuxolimab in advanced cancers. In the study overall: All patients had ivuxolimab intravenously every 2 weeks at 0.01 to 10 mg/kg. From 23 to 79 years was the age range, with a mean of 60 years, and around 83% were male.

CDR3 size: 14 residues. Germline loops: CDR1 SGHRS, CDR2 YFSETQ. The ends were cut back, 3 bases at V and 5 bases at J, with 14 bases in the middle. Study-level points and caveats: Relative to CD4+ cells, CD8+ T cells on average had more expanded clones.

Concerning this clone itself: The antigen is unknown.

Enrollment shut out patients with autoimmune disease history or systemic immunosuppression. Generated by immunoSEQ multiplex PCR, the TCRdb table keeps only in-frame clones and is missing some. The sample yields tens of thousands of clones, roughly 80% seen once. This specimen was CD4+ or CD8+ T cells sorted from blood, taken in a trial of the OX40 agonist ivuxolimab. This clonotype was obtained from an adult with an advanced solid tumor such as melanoma, head and neck, liver or kidney cancer. The genes are TRBV5-1 and TRBJ2-5; TRBD2 might be the D (6 bases). DNA of the CDR3: TGCGCCAGCAGCTCAAAGGAGGGTTCGGAGACCCAGTACTTC. It codes for CASSSKEGSETQYF.